Shown below are 18 T cell receptor beta chains from a single sample sequenced in a study of blood T cell repertoires in COVID-19. Libraries were prepared by immunoSEQ multiplex PCR; TCRdb keeps only in-frame clonotypes and omits some of them. The table has over 25,000 clones, roughly 87% seen once. Sequencing was performed on peripheral blood. All receptors come from a woman in her sixties with active COVID-19.

The rearrangement links TRBV12-3 or TRBV12-4 to TRBJ1-3; D is unclear. Trimming took 8 bases from V and 0 from J, leaving 8 bases between them. The CDR3 is made up of 13 amino acids. The CDR3 protein is CASGTNSGNTIYF. In nucleotides, the CDR3 is TGTGCCAGCGGAACTAACTCTGGAAACACCATATATTTT.

This clone occurred a few times. This sequence joins TRBV4-1 and TRBJ1-2; 7 positions match TRBD1. Germline V CDR1 and CDR2: MGHRA, YSYEKL. The V gene end was trimmed by 2 bases and the J gene end by 4 bases; junction bases not matched to a gene: 7. This CDR3 is built from 15 residues. As DNA, the CDR3 is TGCGCCAGCAGCCAAAGGCAGGGGGACATCTATGGCTACACCTTC. It translates to CASSQRQGDIYGYTF.

Only one count was recorded for this clone. The chain combines TRBV10-3 with TRBJ1-6; 8 bases map to TRBD1. Germline V gives CDR1 ENHRY, CDR2 SYGVKD. V gave up 6 bases and J gave up 5 bases; unmatched junction bases: 6. CDR3 length: 15 residues. The CDR3 protein is CAIRPSTGDNSPLHF. The CDR3 DNA reads TGTGCCATCAGACCTTCGACAGGGGATAATTCACCCCTCCACTTT.

This sequence joins TRBV5-5 and TRBJ2-1, with 12 positions matching TRBD2. From germline, CDR1 is SGHKS and CDR2 YYEKEE (reference sequence). The CDR3 contains 15 residues. Trimming took 4 bases from V and 6 from J; bases not matched to a gene: 5. The CDR3 sequence is CASSTTSGRINEQFF. CDR3 DNA sequence: TGTGCCAGCAGCACGACTAGCGGGAGAATCAATGAGCAGTTCTTC.

The rearrangement links TRBV6-2 or TRBV6-3 to TRBJ2-7; 7 bases align to TRBD1. The CDR3 length is 12 residues. V trimming: 2 bases; J trimming: 11 bases; junction bases outside the gene matches: 6. The germline gives CDR1 MNHEY, CDR2 SVGEGT. The CDR3 DNA is TGTGCCAGCAGTTACCCCGACAGGGTGAAGTACTTC. It codes for CASSYPDRVKYF.

The chain links TRBV24-1 to TRBJ2-2; D is ambiguous. CDR3 length: 13 residues. Germline V lookup: CDR1 KGHDR, CDR2 SFDVKD. With 1 base removed from V and 6 bases from J, the gap between germline ends came to 5 bases. The CDR3 nucleotides are TGTGCCACCAGTGATTTACTCCCCGGGGAGCTGTTTTTT. Amino acid sequence: CATSDLLPGELFF.

The rearrangement joins TRBV7-8 to TRBJ2-2; TRBD2 is a possible D gene (5 bases). V gave up 5 bases and J gave up 4 bases, with 20 bases separating them. The CDR3 is made up of 17 amino acids. Per germline, CDR1 SGHVS and CDR2 FQNEAQ. DNA of the CDR3: TGTGCCAGCAGCCCCCACCAGAGGGCAGTGGGCACCGGGGAGCTGTTTTTT. It yields the protein CASSPHQRAVGTGELFF.

This rearrangement joins TRBV2 to TRBJ1-5, with D possibly TRBD1 on 5 matching bases. This CDR3 is built from 15 residues. V lost 8 bases, J lost 1 base, and 15 bases lay in between. From germline, CDR1 is SNHLY and CDR2 FYNNEI. CDR3 in DNA: TGTGCCAGCTCAACAGGCGATGGGAGCAATCAGCCCCAGCATTTT. This codes for CASSTGDGSNQPQHF. Supplemented by reference TRBV2 and TRBJ1-5, the full variable domain reads EPEVTQTPSHQVTQMGQEVILRCVPISNHLYFYWYRQILGQKVEFLVSFYNNEISEKSEIFDDQFSVERPDGSNFTLKIRSTKLEDSAMYFCASSTGDGSNQPQHFGDGTRLSIL.

V usage is TRBV3-1 (or the pseudogene TRBV3-2) and J usage is TRBJ2-7, with TRBD1 matching 9 bases. CDR3 length: 15 residues. The germline V gene encodes CDR1 LGHDT and CDR2 YNNKEL (reference sequence). V lost 2 bases to trimming and J lost 5 bases; unmatched junction nucleotides: 7. For the CDR3, the DNA is TGTGCCAGCAGCCAAACCACAGGGGGCTCTAACGAGCAGTACTTC. Translating it yields CASSQTTGGSNEQYF.

J is TRBJ1-4 and V is TRBV7-6; 10 positions agree with TRBD1. The CDR3 runs 18 residues. V lost 4 bases and J lost 0; bases outside the gene matches: 8. The germline CDR1 and CDR2 sequences are SGHVS and FNYEAQ. CDR3 in amino acids: CASSYVGQGISTNEKLFF. The DNA for the CDR3 is TGTGCCAGCAGCTATGTGGGACAGGGGATTTCAACTAATGAAAAACTGTTTTTT.

This chain uses TRBV5-1 with TRBJ1-1; tentatively, D is TRBD1 (5 bases). The CDR3 is made up of 13 amino acids. With 2 bases removed from V and 2 bases from J, the gap between germline ends came to 7 bases. CDR1 and CDR2 from the germline V gene are SGHRS and YFSETQ. The CDR3 spells CASSLQDNTEAFF. The CDR3 coding sequence is TGCGCCAGCAGCTTACAGGATAACACTGAAGCTTTCTTT.

The chain uses TRBV6-5 and TRBJ2-1, with D maybe TRBD1 (7 bases). V lost 6 bases and J lost 6, with 12 bases in between. The CDR3 is 13 residues long. CDR1 MNHEY and CDR2 SVGAGI come from the germline V gene. CDR3: CASSQGGFNEQFF. The CDR3 nucleotides are TGTGCCAGCAGCCAGGGGGGTTTCAATGAGCAGTTCTTC.

V gene TRBV5-1 combines with J gene TRBJ1-1; D is undetermined. The V and J ends lost 2 bases and 5 bases respectively, with 13 bases between them. From germline, CDR1 is SGHRS and CDR2 YFSETQ. CDR3 length: 14 amino acids. CDR3 in amino acids: CASSFQTGSTEAFF. The CDR3 bases are TGCGCCAGCAGCTTCCAAACTGGGAGTACTGAAGCTTTCTTT. Combining the CDR3 with reference TRBV5-1 and TRBJ1-1 gives the whole variable domain KAGVTQTPRYLIKTRGQQVTLSCSPISGHRSVSWYQQTPGQGLQFLFEYFSETQRNKGNFPGRFSGRQFSNSRSEMNVSTLELGDSALYLCASSFQTGSTEAFFGQGTRLTVV.

The chain employs TRBV20-1 and TRBJ1-2; 10 nucleotides line up with TRBD1. Germline values: CDR1 DFQATT, CDR2 SNEGSKA (reference sequence). This CDR3 region has 15 residues. J gave up 7 bases and V 3 bases, and 11 bases lay outside the gene matches. The CDR3 region has the DNA TGCAGTGCTAGTTACCGACAGGGGGCTTCTTTTGGCTACACCTTC. It yields the protein CSASYRQGASFGYTF.

The rearrangement links TRBV5-1 to TRBJ1-4; 8 bases map to TRBD1. V lost 2 bases and J lost 3; bases outside the gene matches: 3. Germline lookup yields CDR1 SGHRS and CDR2 YFSETQ. This CDR3 has 15 residues. The CDR3 nucleotides are TGCGCCAGCAGCTTCGACAGGGGCGCTAATGAAAAACTGTTTTTT. Amino acid sequence: CASSFDRGANEKLFF. The full variable domain, with the rest looked up from reference TRBV5-1 and TRBJ1-4, is KAGVTQTPRYLIKTRGQQVTLSCSPISGHRSVSWYQQTPGQGLQFLFEYFSETQRNKGNFPGRFSGRQFSNSRSEMNVSTLELGDSALYLCASSFDRGANEKLFFGSGTQLSVL.

By share, this clone counts as medium-sized. The chain couples TRBV18 to TRBJ2-7; 10 positions match TRBD2. Germline CDR1 is KGHSH and CDR2 is LQKENI. V shed 4 bases and J 0 bases; nucleotides not matched to a gene: 0. CDR3 length: 14 residues. The CDR3 nucleotides read TGTGCCAGCTCACGGACTAGCGGCTCCTACGAGCAGTACTTC. It specifies CASSRTSGSYEQYF.

The V gene is TRBV19, the J gene TRBJ2-3; possibly TRBD2 for D (5 bases). Per the germline V gene, CDR1 is LNHDA and CDR2 is SQIVND (reference sequence). V lost 10 bases to trimming and J lost 1 base, with 18 bases between them. This CDR3 has 15 amino acids. CDR3 loop: CATSPLARGTDTQYF. DNA for the CDR3: TGTGCCACCTCACCTTTAGCGCGGGGCACAGATACGCAGTATTTT. Drawing the rest from reference TRBV19 and TRBJ2-3, the complete variable domain is DGGITQSPKYLFRKEGQNVTLSCEQNLNHDAMYWYRQDPGQGLRLIYYSQIVNDFQKGDIAEGYSVSREKKESFPLTVTSAQKNPTAFYLCATSPLARGTDTQYFGPGTRLTVL.

The chain couples TRBV5-5 to TRBJ1-2; D remains unclear. Germline V lookup: CDR1 SGHKS, CDR2 YYEKEE (reference sequence). Trimming pared 3 bases from V and 8 bases from J, leaving 8 bases between. The CDR3 length is 11 residues. CDR3 sequence (DNA): TGTGCCAGCAGCTCTCAGACAGGCTACACCTTC. Its protein is CASSSQTGYTF.